Each of the 27 T cell receptor beta chains below was sequenced from the same sample in a study of blood T cells in healthy people across ages (dated by TCRdb to about 2015). The library was generated by 5' RACE. The sequencer listed for this sample is Illumina HiSeq 2500. A second roughly 6 to 12 cycle PCR used a sample-barcoded 5' primer and a J-beta primer mix. TCRdb passed the public sequencing reads through fastp at Q25 and MiXCR, retaining productive beta sequences. Rows matching on CDR3 protein sequence are summarized as one entry with the most common DNA and genes. The sample table lists about 1.5 million distinct CDR3 sequences, roughly two fifths of them with a count of one. 4% of the sample comes from the top ten. Sequencing used blood. All receptors derive from a woman younger than 30 in good health.

The rearrangement uses TRBV12-3 or TRBV12-4 and TRBJ2-2; 13 bases fit TRBD2. Trimming removed 7 bases from V and 3 bases from J; junction bases left unmatched: 11. The CDR3 covers 18 residues. CDR3 residues: CASTSTSGRASYTGELFF. In DNA form, the CDR3 reads TGTGCCAGCACCTCCACTAGCGGGAGGGCCTCGTACACCGGGGAGCTGTTTTTT.

CDR3 loop: CASSLGLVEYDEQFF. In DNA form, the CDR3 reads TGTGCCAGCAGCCTAGGACTAGTCGAGTACGATGAGCAGTTCTTC. This chain joins TRBV7-9 and TRBJ2-1; 7 bases match TRBD2. V was clipped by 5 bases and J by 8 bases; unmatched bases: 12. Germline values: CDR1 SEHNR, CDR2 FQNEAQ (reference sequence). The CDR3 totals 15 residues. The full variable domain, completed using reference TRBV7-9 and TRBJ2-1, is DTGVSQNPRHKITKRGQNVTFRCDPISEHNRLYWYRQTLGQGPEFLTYFQNEAQLEKSRLLSDRFSAERPKGSFSTLEIQRTEQGDSAMYLCASSLGLVEYDEQFFGPGTRLTVL.

The J gene is TRBJ2-4, the V gene TRBV4-1, with 7 bases lining up with TRBD2. The ends lost 5 bases at V and 0 bases at J; junction bases unmatched: 7. The germline V gene has CDR1 MGHRA and CDR2 YSYEKL. The CDR3 length is 16 residues. As DNA, the CDR3 is TGCGCCAGCAGCGGCCCGGGACTAACAGCCAAAAACATTCAGTACTTC. Its translation is CASSGPGLTAKNIQYF.

The chain couples TRBV7-2 to TRBJ2-1; tentatively, D is TRBD1 (5 bases). The DNA matches TRBJ2-7 better at its end, which makes the J call doubtful. The CDR3 totals 14 residues. The germline V gene encodes CDR1 SGHTA and CDR2 FQGNSA. This chain's CDR3 is CASSSPRWGNEQYF. CDR3 bases: TGTGCCAGCAGCTCGCCTAGGTGGGGCAATGAGCAGTACTTC.

The sample holds a few counts of this clonotype. The chain is built from TRBV4-3 and TRBJ2-2; TRBD1 is a possible D gene (6 bases). Trimming cost V 4 bases and J 3 bases, with 12 bases left between them. The germline V gene has CDR1 LGHNA and CDR2 YSLEER. The CDR3 extends over 15 amino acids. The chain's CDR3 is CASSLLTGDTGELFF. The DNA for the CDR3 is TGCGCCAGCAGCCTGCTGACAGGAGACACCGGGGAGCTGTTTTTT.

The CDR3 region is CATSRDSGRYTF. The CDR3 nucleotides read TGTGCCACCAGCAGAGATAGCGGTCGCTACACCTTC. The chain employs TRBV15 and TRBJ1-2, with D uncertain. V was clipped by 0 bases and J by 9 bases, with 8 bases between them. This CDR3 comprises 12 residues. Germline V gene lookup returns CDR1 LNHNV and CDR2 YYDKDF (reference sequence).

This clonotype was detected only once. This chain joins TRBV29-1 and TRBJ2-7, with TRBD2 as a possible D gene (6 bases). The CDR3 contains 12 residues. V gave up 4 bases and J gave up 7 bases, with 14 bases separating them. Germline V gene lookup returns CDR1 SQVTM and CDR2 ANQGSEA. The CDR3 sequence is CSVGGVRNEQYF. CDR3 DNA sequence: TGCAGCGTTGGGGGGGTTCGCAATGAGCAGTACTTC.

There are a few counts of this clonotype. This sequence joins TRBV4-1 and TRBJ2-1, with D unresolved. The germline gives CDR1 MGHRA, CDR2 YSYEKL. This CDR3 comprises 16 residues. Trimming took off 1 base at V and 2 bases at J, with 12 bases between the two ends. This CDR3 is CASSQVKVSPYNEQFF. In DNA form, the CDR3 reads TGCGCCAGCAGCCAAGTCAAGGTGAGCCCCTACAATGAGCAGTTCTTC.

V is TRBV4-3 and J is TRBJ2-6, with D possibly matching TRBD2 (5 bases). Germline-derived CDR1 and CDR2 are LGHNA and YSLEER. The V and J ends lost 4 bases and 0 bases respectively, with 10 bases between them. The CDR3 has 16 amino acids. CDR3 loop: CASSLPRGSGANVLTF. The CDR3, as DNA: TGCGCCAGCAGCCTTCCACGGGGCTCTGGGGCCAACGTCCTGACTTTC.

This sequence joins TRBV7-2 and TRBJ1-5; perhaps TRBD1 as D (5 bases). V was pared by 4 bases and J by 3 bases, with 13 bases between. CDR3 size: 15 residues. The germline gives CDR1 SGHTA, CDR2 FQGNSA. DNA for the CDR3: TGTGCCAGCAGCTCCTCGGGACTGACCAATCAGCCCCAGCATTTT. Translating it yields CASSSSGLTNQPQHF. Looking up the rest from reference TRBV7-2 and TRBJ1-5 gives the full variable domain: GAGVSQSPSNKVTEKGKDVELRCDPISGHTALYWYRQSLGQGLEFLIYFQGNSAPDKSGLPSDRFSAERTGGSVSTLTIQRTQQEDSAVYLCASSSSGLTNQPQHFGDGTRLSIL.

This clonotype appeared once. The genes are TRBV21-1 and TRBJ2-1; the D segment call TRBD2 is taken from the table without a DNA check. TRBV21-1 is a pseudogene. The CDR3 contains 15 residues. DNA of the CDR3: TGTGCCAGCAAGAAGTCGACTAGCGGGAGCAATGAGCAGTTCTTC. Translated, it gives CASKKSTSGSNEQFF.

V usage is TRBV10-3 and J usage is TRBJ2-1; 11 nucleotides agree with TRBD2. Germline V gene lookup returns CDR1 ENHRY and CDR2 SYGVKD. Trimming removed 3 bases from V and 5 bases from J; junction bases left unmatched: 6. The CDR3 has 16 amino acids. The CDR3 bases are TGTGCCATCAGTGATCCCGGGACTAGCGGTAACAATGAGCAGTTCTTC. Its translation: CAISDPGTSGNNEQFF.

The V gene is TRBV27, the J gene TRBJ2-6, with D possibly being TRBD2 (5 bases). V lost 2 bases to trimming and J lost 1 base, with 12 bases between them. The CDR3 consists of 17 residues. Germline CDR1 MNHEY, CDR2 SMNVEV (reference sequence). DNA of the CDR3: TGTGCCAGCAGTTTAGCGGGTCCTGGATCTGGGGCCAACGTCCTGACTTTC. It specifies CASSLAGPGSGANVLTF.

This clonotype was counted only a few times. The chain employs TRBV6-6 and TRBJ2-1; 10 bases line up with TRBD1. The germline gives CDR1 MNHNY, CDR2 SVGAGI (reference sequence). This CDR3 region has 15 residues. Germline trimming cut 5 bases from V and 7 bases from J; bases unmatched to any gene: 8. CDR3 amino acids: CASSQTGGGLNEQFF. The CDR3 region has the DNA TGTGCCAGCAGTCAGACAGGGGGCGGATTAAATGAGCAGTTCTTC.

At least ten counts were recorded for this clonotype. V usage is TRBV29-1 and J usage is TRBJ2-1; TRBD1 aligns across 7 bases. There are 13 residues in the CDR3. CDR1 and CDR2 from the germline V gene are SQVTM and ANQGSEA. The ends lost 5 bases at V and 10 bases at J; junction bases unmatched: 11. CDR3 bases: TGCAGCGTTAGGGGGCTTTCCCCGCAGGAGCAGTTCTTC. This translates into CSVRGLSPQEQFF.

This clonotype was seen a few times. The V gene is TRBV28, the J gene TRBJ2-3; a weak D match, TRBD2 (6 bases). Per the germline V gene, CDR1 is MDHEN and CDR2 is SYDVKM. There are 17 residues in the CDR3. Trimming removed 3 bases at V and 0 bases at J, with 16 bases between. In nucleotides, the CDR3 is TGTGCCAGCAGTTTTTTCACGGTTAGCGGTAGCACAGATACGCAGTATTTT. It translates to CASSFFTVSGSTDTQYF.

This sequence joins TRBV20-1 and TRBJ2-5; the D gene is possibly TRBD1 (5 bases). The CDR3 has 14 residues. Germline CDR1 is DFQATT and CDR2 is SNEGSKA (reference sequence). The V and J ends lost 6 bases and 3 bases respectively, with 17 bases between them. CDR3 bases: TGCAGTGCGAGTGGGGCCGAACTCAAAGAGACCCAGTACTTC. It codes for CSASGAELKETQYF.

The V call is TRBV6-1, the J call TRBJ1-5; D ambiguous. Germline values: CDR1 MNHNS, CDR2 SASEGT. The V end lost 0 bases, the J end lost 7 bases, and 4 bases lay between the germline ends. The CDR3 has 12 residues. DNA of the CDR3: TGTGCCAGCAGTGAAGCGCAGCAGCCCCAGCATTTT. This translates into CASSEAQQPQHF.

The CDR3 DNA follows: TGTGCCAGCAGGGGGCTTTGGGACCCTAGCACAGATACGCAGTATTTT. Residues: CASRGLWDPSTDTQYF. J is TRBJ2-3 and V is TRBV6-2 or TRBV6-3; either TRBD1 or TRBD2 may fit D (5 bases each). This CDR3 is 16 amino acids long. Trimming stripped 6 bases from V and 0 bases from J, with 16 bases between. Germline CDR1 MNHEY, CDR2 SVGEGT.

This clonotype was seen more than once but under ten times. The chain is built from TRBV4-3 and TRBJ2-7, with a tentative D call TRBD2 (5 bases). The CDR3 is 14 amino acids. Trimming pared 0 bases from V and 6 bases from J, leaving 12 bases between. Germline loops: CDR1 LGHNA, CDR2 YSLEER. CDR3 region: CASSQDRTRREQYF. The CDR3 bases are TGCGCCAGCAGCCAAGATCGTACTAGGCGCGAGCAGTACTTC.

This clonotype has more than one count but fewer than ten. The rearrangement uses TRBV20-1 and TRBJ1-2, with D hard to call. Germline CDR1 is DFQATT and CDR2 is SNEGSKA (reference sequence). The CDR3 consists of 12 residues. With 8 bases removed from V and 4 bases from J, the gap between germline ends came to 14 bases. The CDR3 loop reads CSFLRGGYGYTF. CDR3 coding DNA: TGCAGTTTTTTGCGAGGAGGCTATGGCTACACCTTC.

This chain joins TRBV6-5 and TRBJ1-6, with a tentative D call TRBD1 (5 bases). This CDR3 region has 15 residues. The germline CDR1 and CDR2 sequences are MNHEY and SVGAGI. Trimming pared 6 bases from V and 7 bases from J, leaving 16 bases between. This CDR3 is CASRPDGGSNSPLHF. CDR3 in DNA: TGTGCCAGCAGGCCCGACGGGGGGTCCAATTCACCCCTCCACTTT.

The V call is TRBV6-5, the J call TRBJ2-5, with a possible D match to TRBD2 (6 bases). V was clipped by 5 bases and J by 0 bases, with 13 bases between them. The CDR3 extends over 15 amino acids. CDR1 MNHEY and CDR2 SVGAGI come from the germline V gene. The CDR3 coding sequence is TGTGCCAGCAGTAAGGAGGGTGACCACCAAGAGACCCAGTACTTC. Amino acids: CASSKEGDHQETQYF.

This chain links TRBV12-3 or TRBV12-4 with TRBJ2-3; D tentatively fits TRBD1 or TRBD2 (5 bases each). V lost 0 bases, J lost 1 base, and 8 bases lay in between. This CDR3 is 15 amino acids long. CDR3 protein: CASSLAVGGTDTQYF. CDR3 sequence (DNA): TGTGCCAGCAGTTTAGCGGTGGGGGGCACAGATACGCAGTATTTT.

This chain connects TRBV4-3 to TRBJ1-4; D uncertain. Trimming pared 0 bases from V and 2 bases from J, leaving 13 bases between. The germline gives CDR1 LGHNA, CDR2 YSLEER. CDR3 size: 17 residues. CDR3 bases: TGCGCCAGCAGCCAAGATCCGTCGGGGTGGACTAATGAAAAACTGTTTTTT. Its translation: CASSQDPSGWTNEKLFF.

This chain links TRBV7-9 with TRBJ2-3; D ambiguous. Looked up from germline, CDR1 is SEHNR and CDR2 is FQNEAQ (reference sequence). V lost 1 base to trimming and J lost 1 base, with 12 bases between them. This CDR3 is built from 16 residues. CDR3 in amino acids: CASSLVAFLGTDTQYF. The DNA of the CDR3 is TGTGCCAGCAGCTTAGTGGCTTTCCTAGGCACAGATACGCAGTATTTT.

This chain links TRBV6-1 with TRBJ1-5; 7 bases are shared with TRBD1. CDR1 is MNHNS and CDR2 is SASEGT in the germline V gene. The CDR3 has 14 amino acids. Germline trimming cut 4 bases from V and 6 bases from J; bases unmatched to any gene: 6. The CDR3 DNA reads TGTGCCAGCAGTGGTCAGGGGGTAGCTCAGCCCCAGCATTTT. Translating gives CASSGQGVAQPQHF.